The 9 T cell receptor beta chains given below trace back to one sample, sequenced in a study of monozygotic twins with inflammatory bowel disease. TCRdb processed the 5' RACE reads again and assigns one entry to each CDR3 protein, with no DNA. The listing records approximately 330,000 distinct CDR3 sequences. The sample comprised blood. These receptors originate from a human donor with ulcerative colitis or Crohn's disease, or a healthy co-twin of an affected twin (not recorded which).

V gene TRBV6-2 or TRBV6-3 combines with J gene TRBJ1-1. The CDR3 length is 13 residues. CDR1 MNHEY and CDR2 SVGEGT come from the germline V gene. CDR3 sequence reads: CASSAIPLTEAFF.

V usage is TRBV29-1 and J usage is TRBJ1-5; TCRdb calls TRBD1, which cannot be checked without DNA. Germline lookup yields CDR1 SQVTM and CDR2 ANQGSEA. This CDR3 is 14 amino acids long. CDR3 residues: CSVEAGTGDGPQHF.

The chain couples TRBV20-1 to TRBJ2-3; TCRdb returns TRBD1, unconfirmable since there is no DNA. Germline V gives CDR1 DFQATT, CDR2 SNEGSKA (reference sequence). CDR3 length: 15 residues. CDR3: CSARVFGERADTQYF.

This chain links TRBV7-2 with TRBJ2-1. CDR1 and CDR2 (germline): SGHTA, FQGNSA. The CDR3 is made up of 14 amino acids. This CDR3 is CASSLPGIGNEQFF.

The genes are TRBV27 and TRBJ1-6; TCRdb designates TRBD1, a call that cannot be tested without DNA. The germline gives CDR1 MNHEY, CDR2 SMNVEV (reference sequence). The CDR3 has 14 residues. This CDR3 reads CASSFYRVSSPLHF.

The chain links TRBV5-5 to TRBJ1-1; with no DNA, the TCRdb D assignment of TRBD1 cannot be verified. The germline V gene encodes CDR1 SGHKS and CDR2 YYEKEE (reference sequence). The CDR3 has 13 amino acids. CDR3 loop: CASSGQVSTEAFF. The full variable domain, rest sourced from reference TRBV5-5 and TRBJ1-1, is DAGVTQSPTHLIKTRGQQVTLRCSPISGHKSVSWYQQVLGQGPQFIFQYYEKEERGRGNFPDRFSARQFPNYSSELNVNALLLGDSALYLCASSGQVSTEAFFGQGTRLTVV.

J is TRBJ1-1 and V is TRBV6-1; absent DNA, TCRdb's TRBD1 call cannot be checked. This CDR3 contains 17 residues. Germline V CDR1 and CDR2: MNHNS, SASEGT. The CDR3 is CASSPGQGILKNTEAFF.

The chain is built from TRBV20-1 and TRBJ2-3; there is no DNA to check the TCRdb D call of TRBD1. CDR1 and CDR2 (germline): DFQATT, SNEGSKA (reference sequence). This CDR3 is built from 13 residues. The CDR3 loop reads CSAPRGAADTQYF.

The genes are TRBV20-1 and TRBJ1-1; the TCRdb D gene call, TRBD1, has no DNA to confirm it. There are 13 residues in the CDR3. Germline V gene data show CDR1 as DFQATT and CDR2 as SNEGSKA (reference sequence). The CDR3 loop reads CSARDGAGGEAFF.